These 6 T cell receptor beta chains originate from one sample sequenced in a study of OX40 agonist ivuxolimab in advanced cancers. Clones were read by immunoSEQ multiplex PCR, and TCRdb kept only the in-frame ones, dropping some. Of tens of thousands of clones listed, around 90% are singletons. The sample in question was CD4+ or CD8+ T cells sorted from blood, obtained in a trial of the OX40 agonist ivuxolimab. The receptors derive from an adult with an advanced solid tumor such as melanoma, head and neck, liver or kidney cancer.

This chain links TRBV19 with TRBJ2-1, with D possibly matching TRBD1 (7 bases). V was shortened by 5 bases and J by 6 bases, with 20 bases between the two germline ends. This CDR3 contains 16 residues. CDR1 and CDR2 (germline): LNHDA, SQIVND (reference sequence). The CDR3 DNA follows: TGTGCCAGTAGTTCGACAGGGAGGCGGTGGGGCAATGAGCAGTTCTTC. Its protein product is CASSSTGRRWGNEQFF.

This clone was picked up one time. The J gene is TRBJ2-7, the V gene TRBV14; D may be TRBD2 (5 bases). The germline CDR1 and CDR2 sequences are SGHDN and FVKESK. V was trimmed by 1 base and J by 5 bases, leaving 6 bases between them. The CDR3 contains 12 residues. As DNA, the CDR3 is TGTGCCAGCAGCCAAGTCGGGGACGAGCAGTACTTC. This encodes CASSQVGDEQYF.

V and J are TRBV5-1 and TRBJ2-7, with D possibly being TRBD2 (6 bases). The CDR3 spans 15 residues. Trimming removed 0 bases at V and 6 bases at J, with 16 bases between. The germline CDR1 and CDR2 sequences are SGHRS and YFSETQ. CDR3 DNA: TGCGCCAGCAGCTTGGCCTCCGCGGGGATGCCCGAGCAGTACTTC. As protein: CASSLASAGMPEQYF.

The CDR3 spells CASSFHRGFYEQYF. In DNA form, the CDR3 reads TGTGCCAGCAGTTTCCACAGGGGTTTCTACGAGCAGTACTTC. The rearrangement links TRBV27 to TRBJ2-7, with 7 nucleotides matching TRBD1. V dropped 3 bases and J dropped 3; count of bases not matched to a gene: 5. CDR3 length equals 14 residues. CDR1 and CDR2 from the germline V gene are MNHEY and SMNVEV (reference sequence).

The gene calls are TRBV4-2 and TRBJ1-1; D not certain. Germline V CDR1 and CDR2: LGHNA, YNFKEQ. Trimming removed 11 bases from V and 1 base from J, with 11 bases in between. This CDR3 contains 12 residues. The CDR3 sequence: CAVGRGNTEAFF. As DNA, the CDR3 is TGTGCCGTTGGACGGGGGAACACTGAAGCTTTCTTT.

Here the CDR3 reads CSVVTTYGYTF. As DNA, the CDR3 is TGCAGCGTTGTAACGACCTATGGCTACACCTTC. This rearrangement joins TRBV29-1 to TRBJ1-2; D not resolved. CDR3 length equals 11 residues. The germline V gene has CDR1 SQVTM and CDR2 ANQGSEA. The germline V and J ends were trimmed by 4 bases and 4 bases, with 7 bases remaining between them.